One and the same sample provided the 29 T cell receptor beta chains below, sequenced in a study of cytomegalovirus exposure and HLA in healthy donors (dated by TCRdb to 2015 to 2018). Libraries were made using the immunoSEQ multiplex PCR assay. For the multiplex PCR, a mixture combining 60 forward primers for TCR Vbeta segments and 13 reverse primers for TCR Jbeta segments was used. TCRdb retrieved this table from immuneACCESS and kept in-frame rearrangements only. Not all clones are present; in checked studies, unresolved V genes account for under half, and no reason is known for the remainder. For this sample the table gives approximately 170,000 clones, of which approximately 80% were detected only once. The ten largest clonotypes hold 0.95% to 1.5% of the sample. Sequenced input: PBMCs. The receptors here all came from a boy between 2 and 10 years old in good health and CMV-seronegative.

The rearrangement links TRBV10-2 to TRBJ2-3; 8 positions agree with TRBD2. This CDR3 has 15 residues. The V and J ends lost 3 bases and 2 bases, in that order; junction bases with no gene match: 4. Germline loops: CDR1 WSHSY, CDR2 SAAADI. This CDR3 reads CASSDPGGPTDTQYF. The CDR3 DNA is TGCGCCAGCAGTGATCCGGGGGGGCCCACAGATACGCAGTATTTT.

This clone was counted a single time. The J gene is TRBJ1-1, the V gene TRBV4-1; tentative D call: TRBD1 (5 bases). The CDR3 is made up of 14 amino acids. Germline V gives CDR1 MGHRA, CDR2 YSYEKL. Trimming removed 7 bases from V and 3 bases from J, with 15 bases in between. The CDR3 bases are TGCGCCAGCAATCGGGGGGAATCGGACACTGAAGCTTTCTTT. Translated: CASNRGESDTEAFF.

This clone appeared a few times. The chain is built from TRBV15 and TRBJ2-7; D not resolved. Germline loops: CDR1 LNHNV, CDR2 YYDKDF (reference sequence). The CDR3 has 14 amino acids. V lost 3 bases and J 0 bases, leaving 9 bases between the germline ends. The CDR3: CATSSRSNSYEQYF. DNA for the CDR3: TGTGCCACCAGCAGTCGGAGCAACTCCTACGAGCAGTACTTC.

The chain links TRBV30 to TRBJ2-3; 8 positions match TRBD2. Germline lookup yields CDR1 GTSNPN and CDR2 SVGIG (reference sequence). The ends lost 5 bases at V and 4 bases at J; junction bases unmatched: 11. This CDR3 has 15 residues. CDR3 sequence reads: CAWGLGRAQADTQYF. The CDR3 nucleotides read TGTGCCTGGGGACTCGGGAGGGCCCAGGCAGATACGCAGTATTTT. Full variable domain (remainder filled in from reference TRBV30 and TRBJ2-3): SQTIHQWPATLVQPVGSPLSLECTVEGTSNPNLYWYRQAAGRGLQLLFYSVGIGQISSEVPQNLSASRPQDRQFILSSKKLLLSDSGFYLCAWGLGRAQADTQYFGPGTRLTVL.

The chain couples TRBV29-1 to TRBJ1-5, with 7 bases lining up with TRBD1. CDR3 length: 15 amino acids. Germline V gives CDR1 SQVTM, CDR2 ANQGSEA. V shed 4 bases, J shed 1 base, and the junction held 7 bases outside the gene matches. The CDR3 region is CSVGEGTASNQPQHF. Written as DNA, the CDR3 is TGCAGCGTTGGCGAAGGGACAGCAAGCAATCAGCCCCAGCATTTT.

This chain links TRBV19 with TRBJ1-1; 9 bases match TRBD1. The CDR3 is 15 residues long. V lost 6 bases to trimming and J lost 4 bases; unmatched junction nucleotides: 9. Germline lookup yields CDR1 LNHDA and CDR2 SQIVND (reference sequence). The CDR3 DNA reads TGTGCCAGTAGCAGGGACAGGGAGACGGCCACTGAAGCTTTCTTT. Protein product: CASSRDRETATEAFF.

The V and J genes are TRBV5-1 and TRBJ2-1, with 9 positions matching TRBD1. Per the germline V gene, CDR1 is SGHRS and CDR2 is YFSETQ. V lost 4 bases and J lost 0; bases outside the gene matches: 8. The CDR3 is made up of 17 amino acids. CDR3 amino acids: CASSLDRGSSSYNEQFF. CDR3 in DNA: TGCGCCAGCAGCCTGGACAGGGGAAGTAGCTCCTACAATGAGCAGTTCTTC.

The V call is TRBV19, the J call TRBJ2-4; 7 nucleotides line up with TRBD1. The V and J ends lost 6 bases and 1 base, in that order; junction bases with no gene match: 9. This CDR3 has 16 residues. CDR1 and CDR2 from the germline V gene are LNHDA and SQIVND (reference sequence). CDR3 in amino acids: CASSPTGVYAKNIQYF. Written as DNA, the CDR3 is TGTGCCAGTAGCCCAACAGGGGTATACGCCAAAAACATTCAGTACTTC.

The CDR3: CASSPGTGIEETQYF. The CDR3 DNA reads TGTGCCAGCAGCCCAGGGACAGGGATTGAAGAGACCCAGTACTTC. The genes are TRBV7-2 and TRBJ2-5; 9 nucleotides match TRBD1. With 5 bases clipped from V and 3 bases from J, the junction kept 7 bases outside the gene matches. Germline assignment: CDR1 SGHTA and CDR2 FQGNSA. The CDR3 consists of 15 residues.

Comments on this clone: One end of the junction fails to match germline, which may point to a read error. This chain connects TRBV19 to TRBJ1-1; unclear D gene. The germline V gene encodes CDR1 LNHDA and CDR2 SQIVND (reference sequence). The CDR3 sequence is 11 residues long. This chain's CDR3 is CASRIGPEAFF. CDR3 sequence (DNA): TGTGCCAGTAGGATAGGGCCTGAAGCTTTCTTT.

V usage is TRBV29-1 and J usage is TRBJ2-1, with 10 bases aligning to TRBD1. V shed 4 bases and J 7 bases; nucleotides not matched to a gene: 7. The CDR3 is 14 residues long. Germline assignment: CDR1 SQVTM and CDR2 ANQGSEA. The CDR3 bases are TGCAGCGTTGTTCTGACAGGGGGCTGGAATGAGCAGTTCTTC. Encoded protein: CSVVLTGGWNEQFF.

This clone has only a few counts. The chain employs TRBV5-5 and TRBJ2-1; D might be TRBD2 (6 bases). This CDR3 is 13 amino acids long. The germline V and J ends were trimmed by 1 base and 10 bases, with 12 bases remaining between them. Looked up from germline, CDR1 is SGHKS and CDR2 is YYEKEE (reference sequence). The CDR3 protein is CASSLTGGVEQFF. The CDR3 bases are TGTGCCAGCAGCTTGACGGGCGGGGTCGAGCAGTTCTTC.

This clone occurred once. The V call is TRBV27, the J call TRBJ1-2, with D perhaps TRBD1 (5 bases). The CDR3 totals 14 residues. Germline lookup yields CDR1 MNHEY and CDR2 SMNVEV (reference sequence). The V and J ends lost 5 bases and 2 bases respectively, with 12 bases between them. The CDR3 region has the DNA TGTGCCAGCAGTCTGTCTGGGGGGAACTATGGCTACACCTTC. This sequence encodes CASSLSGGNYGYTF.

The chain links TRBV10-3 to TRBJ1-1, with D unclear. CDR3 length: 15 amino acids. Germline V lookup: CDR1 ENHRY, CDR2 SYGVKD. V lost 0 bases and J lost 6, with 14 bases in between. The CDR3 reads CAISESTVPNAEAFF. The CDR3 DNA is TGTGCCATCAGTGAGTCAACTGTACCCAACGCTGAAGCTTTCTTT.

The chain employs TRBV7-2 and TRBJ2-3, with 10 nucleotides matching TRBD2. CDR1 is SGHTA and CDR2 is FQGNSA in the germline V gene. The CDR3 contains 15 residues. The V segment lost 1 base and the J segment 4 bases; nucleotides outside the gene matches: 2. The CDR3 spells CASSLGGLASDTQYF. The CDR3 region has the DNA TGTGCCAGCAGCTTAGGGGGACTAGCGTCAGATACGCAGTATTTT.

This clone was detected once. The chain couples TRBV12-5 to TRBJ2-1; 8 positions match TRBD2. Germline CDR1 is LGHNT and CDR2 is FRNRAP. After removal of 4 bases from V and 6 bases from J, the junction contained 11 bases not matched to a gene. The CDR3 runs 16 residues. The CDR3: CASGSLVAGRSNEQFF. The CDR3 DNA reads TGTGCTAGTGGTTCCCTGGTAGCGGGACGAAGCAATGAGCAGTTCTTC. Variable domain in full (rest from reference TRBV12-5 and TRBJ2-1): DARVTQTPRHKVTEMGQEVTMRCQPILGHNTVFWYRQTMMQGLELLAYFRNRAPLDDSGMPKDRFSAEMPDATLATLKIQPSEPRDSAVYFCASGSLVAGRSNEQFFGPGTRLTVL.

J is TRBJ1-1 and V is TRBV2, with 9 nucleotides matching TRBD1. The junction had 5 bases not matched to a gene; V was cut back by 4 bases and J by 5 bases. Germline-derived CDR1 and CDR2 are SNHLY and FYNNEI. The CDR3 contains 14 residues. The CDR3 loop reads CASSVDRGRTEAFF. As DNA, the CDR3 is TGTGCCAGCAGTGTCGACAGGGGGAGGACTGAAGCTTTCTTT.

The rearrangement joins TRBV19 to TRBJ1-1, with D unresolved. With 3 bases removed from V and 3 bases from J, the gap between germline ends came to 14 bases. CDR3 length: 15 amino acids. Germline V lookup: CDR1 LNHDA, CDR2 SQIVND (reference sequence). The CDR3 nucleotides are TGTGCCAGTAGTATTTGGAGCCACCTGGACACTGAAGCTTTCTTT. It is translated as CASSIWSHLDTEAFF.

The chain joins TRBV4-1 to TRBJ1-1; D not certain. The CDR3 contains 13 residues. Germline CDR1 MGHRA, CDR2 YSYEKL. V lost 3 bases and J 4 bases, leaving 9 bases between the germline ends. CDR3 bases: TGCGCCAGCAGCCATGTCACTTCCACTGAAGCTTTCTTT. It specifies CASSHVTSTEAFF.

The chain combines TRBV7-2 with TRBJ1-2; 8 nucleotides align to TRBD1. Germline CDR1 is SGHTA and CDR2 is FQGNSA. J gave up 6 bases and V 4 bases, and 7 bases lay outside the gene matches. This CDR3 contains 14 residues. The CDR3 sequence is CASSYDAGGDGYTF. The CDR3 DNA is TGTGCCAGCAGCTACGACGCAGGGGGCGATGGCTACACCTTC.

This clone was counted a few times. V is TRBV12-5 and J is TRBJ1-2; TRBD1 agrees at 8 bases. CDR3 length: 13 residues. Germline-derived CDR1 and CDR2 are LGHNT and FRNRAP. V lost 3 bases to trimming and J lost 9 bases; unmatched junction nucleotides: 6. CDR3 sequence reads: CASGLGQGGSYTF. CDR3 nucleotide sequence: TGTGCTAGTGGTTTAGGACAGGGTGGGAGCTACACCTTC.

The J gene is TRBJ2-1, the V gene TRBV2; no firm D call. CDR3 length equals 14 residues. V lost 2 bases and J lost 9, with 14 bases in between. The germline CDR1 and CDR2 sequences are SNHLY and FYNNEI. Here the CDR3 reads CASSESVPYGEQFF. The CDR3 coding sequence is TGTGCCAGCAGTGAAAGTGTCCCATACGGTGAGCAGTTCTTC.

This clone came up once. V gene TRBV5-4 combines with J gene TRBJ1-1, with a possible D match to TRBD1 (6 bases). Between the trimmed V and J ends, which lost 3 bases and 1 base, there was a span of 19 bases. This CDR3 contains 17 residues. The V gene's germline CDR1 is SGHNT and CDR2 YYREEE (reference sequence). The CDR3 bases are TGTGCCAGCAGCTCCCCATTAGGCCGACAGGAGAACACTGAAGCTTTCTTT. Its translation: CASSSPLGRQENTEAFF.

The chain employs TRBV6-1 and TRBJ1-1; 7 nucleotides match TRBD1. In germline, CDR1 is MNHNS, CDR2 SASEGT. CDR3 length: 13 residues. V shed 7 bases, J shed 7 bases, and the junction held 9 bases outside the gene matches. The CDR3 nucleotides read TGTGCCAGCACCGGGACAGACGTTTATGAAGCTTTCTTT. Protein sequence: CASTGTDVYEAFF.

This clone was observed a few times. This chain links TRBV2 with TRBJ2-7; TRBD1 is a possible D gene (6 bases). The CDR3 runs 14 residues. V gave up 8 bases and J gave up 4 bases, with 18 bases separating them. The germline V gene has CDR1 SNHLY and CDR2 FYNNEI. The CDR3 is CASGTGTRGYEQYF. CDR3 coding DNA: TGTGCCAGCGGAACCGGGACAAGGGGATACGAGCAGTACTTC.

The chain's CDR3 is CASSLGASQRLSEQFF. In nucleotides, the CDR3 is TGCGCCAGCAGCTTGGGTGCGTCCCAACGCCTCTCTGAGCAGTTCTTC. The rearrangement links TRBV5-1 to TRBJ2-1; D is unresolved. Per the germline V gene, CDR1 is SGHRS and CDR2 is YFSETQ. There are 16 residues in the CDR3. Trimming stripped 0 bases from V and 9 bases from J, with 19 bases between.

V is TRBV9 and J is TRBJ2-1, with a weak D call TRBD1 (6 bases). The CDR3 extends over 15 amino acids. Trimming shortened V by 4 bases and J by 1 base, and 12 bases separated the two germline ends. CDR1 SGDLS and CDR2 YYNGEE come from the germline V gene. In DNA form, the CDR3 reads TGTGCCAGCAGCAGGACAGTCCATTCCTACAATGAGCAGTTCTTC. The encoded protein is CASSRTVHSYNEQFF.

V usage is TRBV9 and J usage is TRBJ2-1, with 11 bases matching TRBD2. Germline CDR1 reads SGDLS; CDR2 reads YYNGEE. This CDR3 is built from 18 residues. J gave up 0 bases and V 2 bases, and 7 bases lay outside the gene matches. The DNA of the CDR3 is TGTGCCAGCAGCGTGATCCCTAGCGGGAGGAGCTCCTACAATGAGCAGTTCTTC. Protein: CASSVIPSGRSSYNEQFF.

The chain carries TRBV7-8 and TRBJ1-1, with 9 nucleotides matching TRBD1. The CDR3 loop spans 15 amino acids. CDR1 and CDR2 from the germline V gene are SGHVS and FQNEAQ. Unmatched junction bases numbered 5, after V lost 2 bases and J lost 4 bases. The CDR3, as DNA: TGTGCCAGCAGCTTAAGCGACAGGGGGTCCACTGAAGCTTTCTTT. Its protein is CASSLSDRGSTEAFF.